Following are 2 T cell receptor beta chains from one sample sequenced in a study of technical replicates of blood from four donors. Assay used: immunoSEQ multiplex PCR; TCRdb lists only in-frame clones, some missing. This sample carries over 55,000 clones, 91% of them seen once, and the ten largest clones take about 3.8%. Sequenced input: PBMCs. These receptors all come from a human donor in good health. Some clones in this sample may be carry-over from other donors' samples.

The chain has TRBV7-2 and TRBJ2-5; no definite D call. V shed 4 bases and J shed 7 bases, with 13 bases lying between them. Germline lookup yields CDR1 SGHTA and CDR2 FQGNSA. The CDR3 is 13 residues long. The CDR3 region is CASSSTRLGTQYF. DNA for the CDR3: TGTGCCAGCAGCTCGACTCGATTGGGGACCCAGTACTTC.

CDR3 sequence: CASSFPGEGNYGYTF. The CDR3 region has the DNA TGTGCCAGCAGCTTCCCAGGGGAGGGCAACTATGGCTACACCTTC. The chain combines TRBV13 with TRBJ1-2, with D perhaps matching TRBD1 (6 bases). In germline, CDR1 is PRHDT, CDR2 FYEKMQ (reference sequence). Between the trimmed V and J ends, which lost 3 bases and 2 bases, there was a span of 13 bases. There are 15 residues in the CDR3.